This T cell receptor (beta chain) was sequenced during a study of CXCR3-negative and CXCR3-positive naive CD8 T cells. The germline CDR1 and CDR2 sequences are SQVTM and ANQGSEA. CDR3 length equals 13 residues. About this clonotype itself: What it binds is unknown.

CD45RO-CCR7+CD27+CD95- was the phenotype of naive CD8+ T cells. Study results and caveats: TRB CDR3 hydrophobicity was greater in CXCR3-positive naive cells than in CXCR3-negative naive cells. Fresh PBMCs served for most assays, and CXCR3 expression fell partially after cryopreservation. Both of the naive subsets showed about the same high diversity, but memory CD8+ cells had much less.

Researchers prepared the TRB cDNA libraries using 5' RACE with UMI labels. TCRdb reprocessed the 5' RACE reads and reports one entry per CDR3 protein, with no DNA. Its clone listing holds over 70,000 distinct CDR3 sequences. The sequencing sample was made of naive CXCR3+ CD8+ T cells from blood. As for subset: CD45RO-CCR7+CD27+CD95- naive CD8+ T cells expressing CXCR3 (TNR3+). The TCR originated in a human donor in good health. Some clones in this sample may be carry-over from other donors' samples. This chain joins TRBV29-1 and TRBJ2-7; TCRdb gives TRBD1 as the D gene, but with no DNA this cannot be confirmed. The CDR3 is CSVGSGGTGEQYF.